Only a few counts were recorded for the clone carrying this T cell receptor (beta chain). Its antigen is undetermined. This record comes from a study of T cell responses to AZD1222 COVID-19 vaccine. Broader study findings: When two AZD1222 doses had been given, Spike-specific TCR breadth and depth rose. CD4 TCRs associated with vaccination spanned spike, dominating at 160-218 and 743-854. Reports say nearly half of spike-specific TCRs go after unmutated variant regions.

Measured with immunoSEQ multiplex PCR; TCRdb has only the in-frame clones, and not every one. The data hold approximately 100,000 clones, with just over 85% observed a single time. This sample comprised peripheral blood, obtained on day 0 of AZD1222 vaccination. The receptor was derived from an adult in good health.

The CDR3 region is CASSYSAGLSYEQYF. The CDR3 coding sequence is TGTGCCAGCAGTTACTCGGCAGGGCTCTCCTACGAGCAGTACTTC. The genes are TRBV6-5 and TRBJ2-7, with D maybe TRBD1 (5 bases). Trimming left V 0 bases short and J 0 bases short, with 9 bases between. The CDR3 loop spans 15 amino acids. CDR1 is MNHEY, CDR2 SVGAGI, per germline.